This T cell receptor beta chain is drawn from a study of cytomegalovirus exposure and HLA in healthy donors. The table came from immunoSEQ multiplex PCR; TCRdb's copy has only in-frame clones and leaves some out. The repertoire holds hundreds of thousands of clones, with about 86% as singletons. CDR1 and CDR2 from the germline V gene are MNHEY and SMNVEV (reference sequence). V lost 6 bases, J lost 10 bases, and 7 bases lay in between. This CDR3 region has 10 residues. The source material was PBMCs. This sequence was found in a man between 18 and 29 years old in good health and CMV-seronegative. The V and J genes are TRBV27 and TRBJ2-1; D unclear. CDR3 in amino acids: CASRYREQFF. The CDR3 DNA sequence: TGTGCCAGCAGGTACCGGGAGCAGTTCTTC.